This T cell receptor beta chain was identified in a study of blood T cell repertoires in COVID-19. The wider study: The United States, Italy and Spain were the sources of the acute and convalescent COVID-19 samples.

Data came from immunoSEQ multiplex PCR; TCRdb stores just in-frame clones and leaves some out. The table includes 90,000 to 130,000 clones, approximately 78% detected once. Germline assignment: CDR1 MRHNA and CDR2 SNTAGT. This CDR3 comprises 12 residues. V gave up 2 bases and J gave up 8 bases; unmatched junction bases: 1. The sample consisted of peripheral blood. The rearrangement links TRBV6-4 to TRBJ1-1; 8 nucleotides align to TRBD1. The sequence came from a man aged 65 to 85 with acute or convalescent COVID-19. CDR3 sequence reads: CASSDRTGEAFF. CDR3 nucleotides: TGTGCCAGCAGTGACCGGACAGGGGAAGCTTTCTTT.